The T cell receptor (beta chain) under discussion was sequenced for a study of shared clonotypes between healthy human individuals. Notes on the study in general: Non-shared clonotypes had lower generation probabilities than those shared by all four donors.

The germline CDR1 and CDR2 sequences are SGDLS and YYNGEE. This CDR3 contains 14 residues. The V end lost 2 bases, the J end lost 4 bases, and 12 bases lay between the germline ends. The deep-level immunoSEQ assay was used. Original methodology: ImmunoSEQ yielded junction-only sequences lacking quality scores, so filtering differed. Repertoires were generated with immunoSEQ multiplex PCR, while TCRdb's copy carries only in-frame clones and drops some. V and J calls and clone size are those listed in that table; D and trimming were worked out from the DNA. The sample consists of about 1.5 million clones, around 97% of them appearing once. This clone has a single count. Its antigen is still unknown.

The sequence was obtained from a man aged 30 to 45 in good health. The V call is TRBV9, the J call TRBJ1-1; the D gene is possibly TRBD1 (5 bases). Sequencing was carried out using naive CD4+ T cells sorted from blood. Subset in this sample: CD45RA+ positively selected. The chain's CDR3 is CASSVAWGSTEAFF. The DNA for the CDR3 is TGTGCCAGCAGCGTCGCCTGGGGGAGCACTGAAGCTTTCTTT.